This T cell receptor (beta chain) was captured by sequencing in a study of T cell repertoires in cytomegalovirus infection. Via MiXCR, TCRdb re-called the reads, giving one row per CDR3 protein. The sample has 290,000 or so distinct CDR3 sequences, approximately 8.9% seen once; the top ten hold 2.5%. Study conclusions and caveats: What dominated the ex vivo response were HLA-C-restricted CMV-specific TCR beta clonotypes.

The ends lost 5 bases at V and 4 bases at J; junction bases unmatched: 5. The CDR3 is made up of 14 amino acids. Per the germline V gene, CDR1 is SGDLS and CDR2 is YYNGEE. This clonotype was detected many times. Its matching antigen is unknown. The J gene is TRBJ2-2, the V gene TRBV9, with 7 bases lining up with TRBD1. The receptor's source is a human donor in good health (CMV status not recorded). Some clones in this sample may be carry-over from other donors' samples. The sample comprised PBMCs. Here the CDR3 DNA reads TGTGCCAGCAGACCCGACAGGGTCACCGGGGAGCTGTTTTTT. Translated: CASRPDRVTGELFF.